This TCR beta chain is from a study of T cell responses to AZD1222 COVID-19 vaccine. Findings of the study overall: Spike-spanning, vaccine-associated CD4 TCRs were dominant at 160-218 and 743-854. Once two AZD1222 doses were given, Spike-specific TCR breadth and depth went up.

The data were produced by immunoSEQ multiplex PCR, yet TCRdb's version contains in-frame clones alone and is incomplete. The repertoire holds fewer than 120,000 clones, with roughly 90% as singletons. CDR1 and CDR2 from the germline V gene are LNHNV and YYDKDF (reference sequence). V lost 0 bases, J lost 9 bases, and 9 bases stayed unmatched. The CDR3 length is 16 residues. This clone has more than one count but fewer than ten. The target antigen is unknown. Sequenced here: peripheral blood, sampled 28 days after the second AZD1222 dose. This TCR derives from an adult who received the AZD1222 COVID-19 vaccine. This rearrangement joins TRBV15 to TRBJ2-1, with 9 bases lining up with TRBD1. As DNA, the CDR3 is TGTGCCACCAGCAGAGATCGCGGGACAGGGTCTGGTGAGCAGTTCTTC. It is translated as CATSRDRGTGSGEQFF. The entire variable domain, with the rest obtained from reference TRBV15 and TRBJ2-1, is as follows: DAMVIQNPRYQVTQFGKPVTLSCSQTLNHNVMYWYQQKSSQAPKLLFHYYDKDFNNEADTPDNFQSRRPNTSFCFLDIRSPGLGDTAMYLCATSRDRGTGSGEQFFGPGTRLTVL.